These T cell receptor beta chains were read from a single sample in a study of T cell responses to AZD1222 COVID-19 vaccine. The assay was immunoSEQ multiplex PCR, and TCRdb's table has in-frame clones only and misses some. The table includes fewer than 300,000 clones, more than 80% detected once. This sample comprised peripheral blood, obtained on day 0 of AZD1222 vaccination. The receptors here all came from an adult in good health. Each CDR3 is given with its conserved first and last residue. Each record gives: J gene, D gene, clone size, V gene, CDR3 protein, CDR3 DNA. D genes are given only for firm matches. The listing skips clone size in some rows; elsewhere it reads once, few, many or a size class.

j_call: TRBJ2-7; d_call: .; clone_size: .; v_call: TRBV9; cdr3_aa: CASSSSSYEQYF; cdr3_nt: TGTGCCAGCAGCTCCAGCTCCTACGAGCAGTACTTC
j_call: TRBJ2-5; d_call: TRBD2; clone_size: once; v_call: TRBV7-2; cdr3_aa: CASTHGGETKTQYF; cdr3_nt: TGTGCCAGCACCCACGGGGGGGAGACGAAGACCCAGTACTTC
j_call: TRBJ1-3; d_call: .; clone_size: .; v_call: TRBV18; cdr3_aa: CASSDVALSGNTIYF; cdr3_nt: TGTGCCAGCTCAGATGTAGCTCTCTCTGGAAACACCATATATTTT
j_call: TRBJ2-1; d_call: TRBD2; clone_size: .; v_call: TRBV24-1; cdr3_aa: CATSDGGLAGGRNEQFF; cdr3_nt: TGTGCCACCAGTGACGGGGGACTAGCGGGAGGCCGCAATGAGCAGTTCTTC
j_call: TRBJ2-3; d_call: .; clone_size: .; v_call: TRBV4-1; cdr3_aa: CASSQSGLPPDTQYF; cdr3_nt: TGCGCCAGCAGCCAAAGCGGCCTCCCCCCAGATACGCAGTATTTT
j_call: TRBJ1-1; d_call: TRBD1; clone_size: .; v_call: TRBV12-3/TRBV12-4; cdr3_aa: CASRRQGNTEAFF; cdr3_nt: TGTGCCAGCAGAAGACAGGGGAACACTGAAGCTTTCTTT
j_call: TRBJ1-1; d_call: .; clone_size: .; v_call: TRBV18; cdr3_aa: CASSLQGTEAFF; cdr3_nt: TGTGCCAGCTCACTACAGGGCACTGAAGCTTTCTTT
j_call: TRBJ1-2; d_call: .; clone_size: .; v_call: TRBV6-5; cdr3_aa: CASRQDLYGYTF; cdr3_nt: TGTGCCAGCAGGCAAGACCTTTATGGCTACACCTTC
j_call: TRBJ2-7; d_call: TRBD1; clone_size: .; v_call: TRBV18; cdr3_aa: CASSPGTGVTYEQYF; cdr3_nt: TGTGCCAGCTCACCGGGGACAGGGGTAACCTACGAGCAGTACTTC
j_call: TRBJ1-3; d_call: .; clone_size: .; v_call: TRBV11-2; cdr3_aa: CASSLEPGNTIYF; cdr3_nt: TGTGCCAGCAGCTTAGAGCCTGGAAACACCATATATTTT
j_call: TRBJ2-3; d_call: .; clone_size: few; v_call: TRBV14; cdr3_aa: CASSQVQGTDTQYF; cdr3_nt: TGTGCCAGCAGCCAAGTTCAGGGCACAGATACGCAGTATTTT
j_call: TRBJ1-1; d_call: .; clone_size: .; v_call: TRBV2; cdr3_aa: CASSDSPPGVRAFF; cdr3_nt: TGTGCCAGCAGTGATAGCCCCCCGGGGGTGAGGGCTTTCTTT
j_call: TRBJ2-2; d_call: TRBD1; clone_size: .; v_call: TRBV5-1; cdr3_aa: CASSLGQGTGELFF; cdr3_nt: TGCGCCAGCAGCTTGGGACAGGGTACCGGGGAGCTGTTTTTT
j_call: TRBJ1-5; d_call: .; clone_size: once; v_call: TRBV28; cdr3_aa: CASSISAQPQHF; cdr3_nt: TGTGCCAGCAGTATCTCGGCCCAGCCCCAGCATTTT
j_call: TRBJ1-3; d_call: .; clone_size: .; v_call: TRBV28; cdr3_aa: CASSLTGRSGNTIYF; cdr3_nt: TGTGCCAGCAGTCTGACAGGCCGCTCTGGAAACACCATATATTTT
j_call: TRBJ1-1; d_call: TRBD1; clone_size: .; v_call: TRBV9; cdr3_aa: CASSVRDRNTEAFF; cdr3_nt: TGTGCCAGCAGCGTCCGGGACAGGAACACTGAAGCTTTCTTT
j_call: TRBJ2-2; d_call: .; clone_size: .; v_call: TRBV4-2; cdr3_aa: CASQGVSTGELFF; cdr3_nt: TGTGCCAGCCAAGGGGTGTCCACCGGGGAGCTGTTTTTT
j_call: TRBJ2-2; d_call: .; clone_size: .; v_call: TRBV6-5; cdr3_aa: CASSPGTGFGELFF; cdr3_nt: TGTGCCAGCAGCCCCGGAACAGGGTTCGGGGAGCTGTTTTTT
j_call: TRBJ1-2; d_call: TRBD1; clone_size: .; v_call: TRBV29-1; cdr3_aa: CSVEVPGQTGGYTF; cdr3_nt: TGCAGCGTTGAAGTCCCGGGACAGACCGGGGGCTACACCTTC
j_call: TRBJ2-1; d_call: TRBD2; clone_size: once; v_call: TRBV25-1; cdr3_aa: CASRPRREVNEQFF; cdr3_nt: TGTGCCAGCAGACCCCGGCGGGAGGTCAATGAGCAGTTCTTC
j_call: TRBJ2-7; d_call: TRBD1; clone_size: .; v_call: TRBV25-1; cdr3_aa: CASAQGVYEQYF; cdr3_nt: TGTGCCAGCGCACAGGGGGTGTACGAGCAGTACTTC
j_call: TRBJ2-3; d_call: .; clone_size: .; v_call: TRBV4-1; cdr3_aa: CASSQGVAYTSDTQYF; cdr3_nt: TGCGCCAGCAGCCAAGGGGTAGCTTACACCTCAGATACGCAGTATTTT
j_call: TRBJ2-2; d_call: .; clone_size: .; v_call: TRBV5-5; cdr3_aa: CASSFEGNTGELFF; cdr3_nt: TGTGCCAGCAGCTTTGAAGGCAACACCGGGGAGCTGTTTTTT
j_call: TRBJ2-1; d_call: TRBD2; clone_size: .; v_call: TRBV2; cdr3_aa: CATGGANGPYNEQFF; cdr3_nt: TGTGCCACGGGGGGGGCTAACGGTCCCTACAATGAGCAGTTCTTC
j_call: TRBJ1-1; d_call: .; clone_size: .; v_call: TRBV29-1; cdr3_aa: CSVEDRKGISTEAFF; cdr3_nt: TGCAGCGTTGAAGATCGGAAAGGGATTAGCACTGAAGCTTTCTTT